The 9 T cell receptor beta chains presented below share a single source sample, sequenced in a study of T cell responses to AZD1222 COVID-19 vaccine. Assay: immunoSEQ multiplex PCR; the TCRdb copy retains only in-frame clones and omits some. The table records 130,000 to 150,000 clones, around 84% of them present only once. The sequences come from peripheral blood, collected 28 days after the second AZD1222 dose. The receptors were sampled from an adult who received the AZD1222 COVID-19 vaccine.

This clone was detected once. The CDR3 sequence is CASSQAVGLGSDEQFF. The CDR3 nucleotides read TGCGCCAGCAGCCAAGCTGTCGGACTAGGGAGCGATGAGCAGTTCTTC. The chain is built from TRBV4-1 and TRBJ2-1, with 7 nucleotides matching TRBD2. Germline values: CDR1 MGHRA, CDR2 YSYEKL. The CDR3 length is 16 residues. V trimming: 1 base; J trimming: 8 bases; junction bases outside the gene matches: 11.

The chain joins TRBV11-1 to TRBJ2-2, with D perhaps assigned TRBD1 or TRBD2 (5 bases each). The CDR3 sequence is 15 residues long. Deletions cut 4 bases from V and 2 bases from J, with 11 bases between. Germline lookup yields CDR1 SGHAT and CDR2 FQDESV (reference sequence). The DNA of the CDR3 is TGTGCCAGCAGCTCCCGGGACGAAAACACCGGGGAGCTGTTTTTT. Translation: CASSSRDENTGELFF.

The rearrangement joins TRBV30 to TRBJ1-5, with D hard to call. The CDR3 spans 14 residues. Germline V gene lookup returns CDR1 GTSNPN and CDR2 SVGIG (reference sequence). V was cut by 0 bases and J by 0 bases, with 6 bases left in between. This chain's CDR3 is CAWSVLGSNQPQHF. In DNA form, the CDR3 reads TGTGCCTGGAGTGTACTGGGTAGCAATCAGCCCCAGCATTTT.

This sequence joins TRBV6-5 and TRBJ1-1; tentative D call: TRBD1 (5 bases). V dropped 2 bases and J dropped 4 bases, with 17 bases sitting between them. CDR1 is MNHEY, CDR2 SVGAGI, per germline. CDR3 length: 16 amino acids. The CDR3 loop is CASSYPRGGVGTEAFF. The CDR3 DNA is TGTGCCAGCAGTTACCCCCGCGGGGGAGTAGGCACTGAAGCTTTCTTT.

The chain combines TRBV27 with TRBJ2-1; 10 nucleotides agree with TRBD2. The CDR3 runs to 18 residues. The germline V gene encodes CDR1 MNHEY and CDR2 SMNVEV (reference sequence). Germline trimming cut 7 bases from V and 7 bases from J; bases unmatched to any gene: 19. The DNA of the CDR3 is TGTGCCAGCACCAGTTCAGGAATTAGCGGGGGGAACCTTAATGAGCAGTTCTTC. Protein product: CASTSSGISGGNLNEQFF.

The chain links TRBV28 to TRBJ1-3; the D is unclear. The CDR3 has 14 residues. V was pared by 7 bases and J by 1 base, with 11 bases between. Germline CDR1 MDHEN, CDR2 SYDVKM. Here the CDR3 DNA reads TGTGCCAGCAAGATTGGGGAATCTGGAAACACCATATATTTT. As protein: CASKIGESGNTIYF.

The chain joins TRBV6-5 to TRBJ1-3; 8 bases are a match to TRBD1. CDR1 and CDR2 from the germline V gene are MNHEY and SVGAGI. V lost 9 bases, J lost 0 bases, and 7 bases stayed unmatched. This CDR3 spans 15 amino acids. CDR3 coding DNA: TGTGCCAGTCGGACAGGGACTAACTCTGGAAACACCATATATTTT. It yields the protein CASRTGTNSGNTIYF.

J is TRBJ2-7 and V is TRBV10-3, with 8 bases that match TRBD1. Per germline, CDR1 ENHRY and CDR2 SYGVKD. With 6 bases clipped from V and 5 bases from J, the junction kept 9 bases outside the gene matches. CDR3 length: 14 residues. CDR3 bases: TGTGCCATCAGGGGGGTCGGACAGGGAGACGAGCAGTACTTC. Translated, it gives CAIRGVGQGDEQYF.

The CDR3 loop is CASSPGQGGDQPQHF. In nucleotides, the CDR3 is TGCGCCAGCAGCCCGGGACAGGGGGGCGATCAGCCCCAGCATTTT. This chain uses TRBV5-1 with TRBJ1-5; TRBD1 agrees at 11 bases. The CDR3 loop spans 15 amino acids. After removal of 4 bases from V and 5 bases from J, the junction contained 5 bases not matched to a gene. Per the germline V gene, CDR1 is SGHRS and CDR2 is YFSETQ. Using reference TRBV5-1 and TRBJ1-5 for the parts outside the CDR3, the full variable domain is KAGVTQTPRYLIKTRGQQVTLSCSPISGHRSVSWYQQTPGQGLQFLFEYFSETQRNKGNFPGRFSGRQFSNSRSEMNVSTLELGDSALYLCASSPGQGGDQPQHFGDGTRLSIL.